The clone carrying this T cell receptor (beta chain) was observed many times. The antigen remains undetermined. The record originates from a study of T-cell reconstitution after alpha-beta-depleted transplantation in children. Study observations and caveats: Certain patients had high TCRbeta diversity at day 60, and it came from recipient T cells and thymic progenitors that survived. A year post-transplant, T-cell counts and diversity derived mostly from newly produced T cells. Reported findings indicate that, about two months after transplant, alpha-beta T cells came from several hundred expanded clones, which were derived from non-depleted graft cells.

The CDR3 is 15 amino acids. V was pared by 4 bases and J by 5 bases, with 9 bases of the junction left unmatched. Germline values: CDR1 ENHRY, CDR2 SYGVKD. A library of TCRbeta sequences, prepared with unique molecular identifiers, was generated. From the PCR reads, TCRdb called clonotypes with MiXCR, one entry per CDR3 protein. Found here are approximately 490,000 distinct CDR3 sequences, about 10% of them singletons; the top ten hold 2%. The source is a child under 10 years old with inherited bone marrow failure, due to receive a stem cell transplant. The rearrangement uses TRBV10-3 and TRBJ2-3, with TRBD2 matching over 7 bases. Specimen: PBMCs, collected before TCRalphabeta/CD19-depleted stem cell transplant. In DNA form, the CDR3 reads TGTGCCATCAGTGGACTCAGGGAGGGATTAGATACGCAGTATTTT. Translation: CAISGLREGLDTQYF.